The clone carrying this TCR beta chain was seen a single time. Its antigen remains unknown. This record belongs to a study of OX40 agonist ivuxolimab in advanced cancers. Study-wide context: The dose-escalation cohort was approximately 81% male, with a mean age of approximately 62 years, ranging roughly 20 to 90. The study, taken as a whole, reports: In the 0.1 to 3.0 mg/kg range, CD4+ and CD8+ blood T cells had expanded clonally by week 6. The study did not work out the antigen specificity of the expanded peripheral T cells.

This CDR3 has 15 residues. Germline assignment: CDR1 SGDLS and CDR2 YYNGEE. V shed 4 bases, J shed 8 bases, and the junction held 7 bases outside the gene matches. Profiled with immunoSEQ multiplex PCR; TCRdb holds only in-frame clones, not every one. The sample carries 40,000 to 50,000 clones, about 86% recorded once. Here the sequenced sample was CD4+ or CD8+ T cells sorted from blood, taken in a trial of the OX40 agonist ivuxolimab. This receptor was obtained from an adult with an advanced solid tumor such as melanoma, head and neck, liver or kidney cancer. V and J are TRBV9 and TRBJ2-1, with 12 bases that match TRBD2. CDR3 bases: TGTGCCAGCAGCACTCGACTAGCGGGGGTTGATGAGCAGTTCTTC. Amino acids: CASSTRLAGVDEQFF.